The clone carrying this T cell receptor (beta chain) was recorded only once. Its antigen is not known. The data are from a study of OX40 agonist ivuxolimab in advanced cancers. CDR3 size: 15 residues. Per the germline V gene, CDR1 is SGDLS and CDR2 is YYNGEE. J lost 4 bases, V lost 2 bases, and 3 bases had no gene match. Generated by immunoSEQ multiplex PCR, the TCRdb table keeps only in-frame clones and is missing some. The sample includes roughly 68,000 clones, 80% to 90% seen only once; the top ten take roughly an eighth. Study findings and constraints: Those patients achieving a partial response at 0.1-3.0 mg/kg showed among the lowest clonal expansion.

This TCR derives from an adult with an advanced solid tumor such as melanoma, head and neck, liver or kidney cancer. This sequence joins TRBV9 and TRBJ2-6, with 7 bases that match TRBD2. Material: CD4+ or CD8+ T cells sorted from blood, obtained in a trial of the OX40 agonist ivuxolimab. The CDR3 sequence is CASSVGGSGANVLTF. DNA of the CDR3: TGTGCCAGCAGCGTGGGAGGGTCCGGGGCCAACGTCCTGACTTTC.